These T cell receptor beta chains were read from a single sample in a study of beta chain features in type 1 diabetes. Generated by immunoSEQ multiplex PCR, the TCRdb table keeps only in-frame clones and is missing some. Of fewer than 450,000 clones in the sample, 13% were seen once. Sequences were obtained from naive CD4+ T cells from blood. The receptor source for this set is a woman younger than 35 with type 1 diabetes. CDR3s include the opening cysteine and the closing phenylalanine or tryptophan. D genes are given only for firm matches. Clone size is not always given. Where it is, it says once, few, many or a class for expanded clones.

>few|TRBJ2-1|TRBD2|TRBV6-1
TGTGCCAGCAGTGTTAGCGGGGGGCGCAATGAGCAGTTCTTC
CASSVSGGRNEQFF
>-|TRBJ1-2|-|TRBV29-1
TGCAGCGTCGCCCTAGGGGGTGGTTATGGCTACACCTTC
CSVALGGGYGYTF
>-|TRBJ2-1|TRBD2|TRBV6-5
TGTGCCAGCAGTGGGGGACTAGCGGGGGACAATGAGCAGTTCTTC
CASSGGLAGDNEQFF
>few|TRBJ2-5|-|TRBV28
TGTGCCAGCAGTTTCGGGGGGCTACCCGTAGAGACCCAGTACTTC
CASSFGGLPVETQYF
>few|TRBJ1-3|TRBD1|TRBV29-1
TGCAGCGTTGATACGGGGACAGGGACTAACTCTGGAAACACCATATATTTT
CSVDTGTGTNSGNTIYF
>-|TRBJ2-2|-|TRBV28
TGTGCCAGCAGTCCCCATACAGCGAACACCGGGGAGCTGTTTTTT
CASSPHTANTGELFF
>few|TRBJ2-7|TRBD1|TRBV13
TGTGCCAGCAGCAACCAGGACAGGGGGCGATGGGAGCAGTACTTC
CASSNQDRGRWEQYF
>few|TRBJ2-3|-|TRBV5-6
TGTGCCAGCAGCTTGGTAAGCACAGATACGCAGTATTTT
CASSLVSTDTQYF
>-|TRBJ1-1|-|TRBV5-1
TGCGCCAGCAGCTTCGCGGGCCCGAACACTGAAGCTTTCTTT
CASSFAGPNTEAFF
>few|TRBJ2-6|-|TRBV29-1
TGCAGCGTTGAGGGCCAGGGATCGCCTGGGGCCAACGTCCTGACTTTC
CSVEGQGSPGANVLTF
>-|TRBJ1-5|TRBD1|TRBV15
TGTGCCACCAGCAGAGTTGGAGGGGGACAGCAGCCCCAGCATTTT
CATSRVGGGQQPQHF
>once|TRBJ2-3|TRBD2|TRBV7-9
TGTGCCAGCAGCCGCGCCGGAGCGGGAGGGGGCACAGATACGCAGTATTTT
CASSRAGAGGGTDTQYF
>-|TRBJ2-1|-|TRBV28
TGTGCCAGCATATCGGACAGCAATGAGCAGTTCTTC
CASISDSNEQFF
>-|TRBJ2-5|TRBD2|TRBV10-3
TGTGCCATGACTAGCGGGAGGGAGAAGACCCAGTACTTC
CAMTSGREKTQYF
>-|TRBJ2-5|-|TRBV6-6
TGTGCCAGTCGCCGGGTCGCCGAAGAGACCCAGTACTTC
CASRRVAEETQYF
>-|TRBJ2-1|-|TRBV15
TGTGCCACCGCTTCATGGAGGGAATCGGGATTCCCCAGGGAGCAGTTCTTC
CATASWRESGFPREQFF
>few|TRBJ2-5|TRBD2|TRBV5-1
TGCGCCAGCAGCTTGACACCTAGCGGGGTTCGGGAGACCCAGTACTTC
CASSLTPSGVRETQYF